The rows below give T cell receptor beta chains drawn from one sample of a study of shared T cell receptors in the human thymus. Here immunoSEQ multiplex PCR was the method, and the copy in TCRdb shows in-frame clones only, minus some. The sample shows 600,000 or so clones, 70% to 90% of them seen only once. The data also belong to a second study, concerning human thymus T cells.

The sequenced sample consisted of thymocytes. The receptors were sampled from a boy in the first two years of life with a congenital heart defect. Both conserved end residues are part of each CDR3. A D gene is named only where the DNA matches it firmly. Clone size, where shown, is once, few, many, or a class for clones that have expanded.

NA,TRBD2,TRBV12-5,TRBJ2-7,TGTGCTAGTGCCCAAACGCTAGCGGGAGCAACCTACGAGCAGTACTTC,CASAQTLAGATYEQYF
NA,TRBD1,TRBV9,TRBJ2-4,TGTGCCAGCAGCGTAGACCCGTGGGGGACAGGGTATAACAGCATTCAGTACTTC,CASSVDPWGTGYNSIQYF
NA,NA,TRBV28,TRBJ1-5,TGTGCCAGCAGTCTCTTATGGGACTCCAGCAATCAGCCCCAGCATTTT,CASSLLWDSSNQPQHF
NA,TRBD1,TRBV11-2,TRBJ2-1,TGTGCCAGCAGCTTGACGGGACAGGCTATATACAATGAGCAGTTCTTC,CASSLTGQAIYNEQFF
NA,NA,TRBV28,TRBJ2-7,TGTGCCAGCAGTTATTATCCTAGCGCTACGTACGAGCAGTACTTC,CASSYYPSATYEQYF
NA,TRBD1,TRBV5-1,TRBJ2-2,TGCGCCAGCAGCTTGGGCTCATTGACAGGGGGAACCGGGGAGCTGTTTTTT,CASSLGSLTGGTGELFF
NA,NA,TRBV28,TRBJ1-2,TGTGCCAGCAGTTTGGGCTCCCTACAGGGCTACACCTTC,CASSLGSLQGYTF
few,TRBD2,TRBV4-1,TRBJ2-5,TGCGCCAGCAGCCAAGTGACTAGCGGGGAAAAGACCCAGTACTTC,CASSQVTSGEKTQYF
NA,NA,TRBV6-1,TRBJ2-7,TGTGCCAGCAGTGAAGGACAGCCCCACTACGAGCAGTACTTC,CASSEGQPHYEQYF
once,TRBD1,TRBV19,TRBJ2-7,TGTGCCAGTAGCCCCGGACAGGGGCGATCCTACGAGCAGTACTTC,CASSPGQGRSYEQYF
NA,TRBD2,TRBV14,TRBJ2-1,TGTGCCAGCAGCCTACGAACTAGCGGCTCCTACAATGAGCAGTTCTTC,CASSLRTSGSYNEQFF
NA,TRBD1,TRBV6-1,TRBJ1-2,TGTGCCAGCAGTGAAGGACAGGGGAGCTATGGCTACACCTTC,CASSEGQGSYGYTF
NA,TRBD1,TRBV28,TRBJ1-5,TGTGCCGCAAATCCGGACAGGTCTCCCCCTTTCACCCGATACGATCAGCCCCAGCATTTT,CAANPDRSPPFTRYDQPQHF
NA,NA,TRBV5-4,TRBJ2-5,TGTGCCGCCGGACGGGGTTTTGAGACCCAGTACTTC,CAAGRGFETQYF
NA,NA,TRBV5-1,TRBJ2-2,TGCGCCAGCAGCCCGCGGAGGGCCACCGGGGAGCTGTTTTTT,CASSPRRATGELFF
NA,TRBD2,TRBV10-1,TRBJ2-1,TGCGCCAGCAGTACCGGACTAGCGGCTACATACAATGAGCAGTTCTTC,CASSTGLAATYNEQFF
NA,TRBD1,TRBV11-2,TRBJ2-5,TGTGCCAGCAGCTTCGGACAGGGTAAAATGAAAGAGACCCAGTACTTC,CASSFGQGKMKETQYF
once,TRBD2,TRBV9,TRBJ2-1,TGTGCCAGCAGCGTAGCTCGGGCGGGAGTAGGCAATGAGCAGTTCTTC,CASSVARAGVGNEQFF
NA,TRBD2,TRBV5-4,TRBJ2-1,TGTGCCAGCAGCTTGGGGGAGGGTAGGGACAATGAGCAGTTCTTC,CASSLGEGRDNEQFF
NA,NA,TRBV20-1,TRBJ2-1,TGCAGTGCTTCCCGCAGCAGGGAGCAGTTCTTC,CSASRSREQFF